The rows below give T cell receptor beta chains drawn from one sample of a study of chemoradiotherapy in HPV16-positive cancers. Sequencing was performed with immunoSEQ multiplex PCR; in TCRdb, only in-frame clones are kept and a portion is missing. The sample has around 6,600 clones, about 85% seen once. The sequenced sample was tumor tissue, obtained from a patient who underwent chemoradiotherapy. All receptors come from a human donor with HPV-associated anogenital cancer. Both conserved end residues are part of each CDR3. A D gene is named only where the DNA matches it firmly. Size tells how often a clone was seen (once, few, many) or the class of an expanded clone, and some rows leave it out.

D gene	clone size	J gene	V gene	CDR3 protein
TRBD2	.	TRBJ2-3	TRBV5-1	CASSLLTSGEFAQYF
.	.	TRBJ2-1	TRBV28	CASSLFRERGEQFF
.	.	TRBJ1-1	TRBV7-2	CASSLARGLTEAFF
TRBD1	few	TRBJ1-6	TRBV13	CASSTTGQGYSPLHF
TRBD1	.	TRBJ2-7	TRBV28	CASSLPRQGAIEQYF
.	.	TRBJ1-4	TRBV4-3	CASSQDTGTNEKLFF
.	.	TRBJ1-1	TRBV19	CASSTLGMNTEAFF
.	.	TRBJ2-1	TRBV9	CASSRGSYNEQFF
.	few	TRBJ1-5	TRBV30	CAWSATGQFNQPQHF
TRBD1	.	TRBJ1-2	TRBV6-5	CASSYSGTGDYGYTF
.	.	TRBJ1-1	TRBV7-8	CASSLGSAEAFF
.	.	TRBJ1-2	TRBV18	CASSPPDGYGYTF
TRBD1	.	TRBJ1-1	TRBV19	CASSRGQGAQRGTEAFF
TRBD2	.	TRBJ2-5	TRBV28	CASSPGGTGGQETQYF
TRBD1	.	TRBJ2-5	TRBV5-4	CASSRDRAETQYF
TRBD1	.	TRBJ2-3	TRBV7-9	CASSSFYRDSLEDTQYF
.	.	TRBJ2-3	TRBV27	CASSSHTDTQYF
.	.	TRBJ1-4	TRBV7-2	CASRSALGVEKLFF
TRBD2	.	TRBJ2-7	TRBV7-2	CASRPSGGRFYEQYF
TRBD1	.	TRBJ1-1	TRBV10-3	CAISDLTGGGTEAFF
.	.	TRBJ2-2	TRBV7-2	CASSFAGTGELFF
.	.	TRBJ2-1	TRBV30	CAWMGVSEQFF
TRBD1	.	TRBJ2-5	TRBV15	CATSSRDRGPQETQYF
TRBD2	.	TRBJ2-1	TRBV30	CAWSGDYRRSEQFF
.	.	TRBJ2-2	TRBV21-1	CASSSREAGTNTGELFF
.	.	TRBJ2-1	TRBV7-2	CASSFGADEQFF
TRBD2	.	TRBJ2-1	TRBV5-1	CASSGASGRATEQFF
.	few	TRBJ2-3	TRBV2	CASSEVGGALADTQYF
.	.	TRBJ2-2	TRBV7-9	CASSSPGLTTMGGELFF
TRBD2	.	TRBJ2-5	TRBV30	CAWGAGEPQETQYF
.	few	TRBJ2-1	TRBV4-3	CASSQDPRSNEQFF
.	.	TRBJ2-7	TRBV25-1	CASSEYVGSAQYF
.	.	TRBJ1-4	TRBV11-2	CASSLAPKTNEKLFF
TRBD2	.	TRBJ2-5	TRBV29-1	CSGRGGRANQETQYF
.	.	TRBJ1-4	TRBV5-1	CASSLGVANEKLFF
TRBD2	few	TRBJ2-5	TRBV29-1	CSQGLGGGSQYF
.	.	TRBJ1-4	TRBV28	CASSFGGSNEKLFF
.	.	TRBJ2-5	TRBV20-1	CSASSALEQYF
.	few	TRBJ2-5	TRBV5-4	CASSPGYTQETQYF
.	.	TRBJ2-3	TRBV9	CASSATDSRTGYF
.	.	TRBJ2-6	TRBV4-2	CASSPRGGAGANVLTF
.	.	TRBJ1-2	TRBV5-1	CASSKNRDGGYTF
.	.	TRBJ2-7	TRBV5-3	CARSFSGGFRSVNEQYF
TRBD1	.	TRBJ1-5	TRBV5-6	CASSLFQGAINQPQHF
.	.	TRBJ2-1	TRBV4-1	CASSPSGLLAGPYNEQFF
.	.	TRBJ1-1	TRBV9	CASSFRTNTEAFF
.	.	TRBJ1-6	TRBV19	CASSIPQGATVPNSPLHF
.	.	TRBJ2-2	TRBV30	CAWRSGGGTGELFF
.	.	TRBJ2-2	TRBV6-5	CASSYSIGGPGELFF
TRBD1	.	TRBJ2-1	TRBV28	CAIRDRGRNEQFF
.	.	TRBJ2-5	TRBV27	CASSLSLRQETQYF
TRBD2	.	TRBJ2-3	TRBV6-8	CARYTSGSTDTQYF
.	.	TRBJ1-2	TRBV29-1	CSVVLGAAYGYTF
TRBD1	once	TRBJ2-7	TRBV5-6	CASSHQGVSEQYF
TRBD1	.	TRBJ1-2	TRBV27	CASSLSLPGQGYGYTF